A single sample gave rise to the 12 T cell receptor beta chains below, sequenced in a study of cytomegalovirus exposure and HLA in healthy donors. PCR employed 60 Vbeta and 13 Jbeta primers. Method: immunoSEQ multiplex PCR; TCRdb's copy keeps in-frame clones and lacks some. The sample has roughly 180,000 clones; roughly 80% are singletons. Sequencing was done on a sample of PBMCs. These receptor sequences come from a boy younger than 18 in good health and CMV-seronegative.

This chain joins TRBV10-3 and TRBJ2-7, with 8 bases aligning to TRBD1. J lost 7 bases, V lost 4 bases, and 12 bases had no gene match. Germline CDR1 and CDR2: ENHRY and SYGVKD. CDR3 size: 15 residues. The CDR3, as DNA: TGTGCCATCAGTGCCACCGGGACAGGACAGGGAGAGCAGTACTTC. It translates to CAISATGTGQGEQYF.

The V call is TRBV28, the J call TRBJ2-1; weak D call: TRBD2 (5 bases). The V gene lost 4 bases and the J gene lost 0 bases, with 13 bases spanning the gap. Germline values: CDR1 MDHEN, CDR2 SYDVKM. This CDR3 spans 16 amino acids. The CDR3 nucleotides read TGTGCCAGCAGTTCCCCCCGAGGGAGCTCCTACAATGAGCAGTTCTTC. Translation: CASSSPRGSSYNEQFF.

The chain is built from TRBV6-1 and TRBJ2-5, with TRBD1 matching over 8 bases. With 1 base clipped from V and 4 bases from J, the junction kept 20 bases outside the gene matches. Germline V gene data show CDR1 as MNHNS and CDR2 as SASEGT. The CDR3 loop spans 20 amino acids. CDR3 region: CASSEEPSVFHMTGAETQYF. The CDR3 DNA reads as TGTGCCAGCAGTGAAGAACCGTCGGTCTTCCATATGACAGGGGCAGAGACCCAGTACTTC.

The chain uses TRBV29-1 and TRBJ2-6, with 7 bases fitting TRBD2. V lost 6 bases and J lost 0; bases outside the gene matches: 5. Germline CDR1 is SQVTM and CDR2 is ANQGSEA. The CDR3 has 15 residues. The CDR3 nucleotides are TGCAGCGTCCGGGGGGAGACCTCTGGGGCCAACGTCCTGACTTTC. This codes for CSVRGETSGANVLTF.

The chain employs TRBV19 and TRBJ2-7, with D possibly matching TRBD1 (5 bases). The CDR3 consists of 12 residues. Trimming left V 7 bases short and J 3 bases short, with 10 bases between. Per germline, CDR1 LNHDA and CDR2 SQIVND (reference sequence). CDR3 in DNA: TGTGCCAGTAACAGGAAAGGCTACGAGCAGTACTTC. Translating gives CASNRKGYEQYF.

V and J are TRBV9 and TRBJ2-1; 8 bases match TRBD2. J was trimmed by 9 bases and V by 4 bases; bases with no gene match: 12. The CDR3 is made up of 15 amino acids. CDR1 is SGDLS and CDR2 is YYNGEE in the germline V gene. CDR3 in amino acids: CASSRLAYSLGEQFF. CDR3 DNA: TGTGCCAGCAGCCGACTAGCGTACAGCTTGGGTGAGCAGTTCTTC.

The V and J genes are TRBV27 and TRBJ1-1; D unresolved. The germline V and J ends were trimmed by 0 bases and 4 bases, with 6 bases remaining between them. This CDR3 has 13 residues. Germline V gene sequence: CDR1 MNHEY, CDR2 SMNVEV (reference sequence). Here the CDR3 reads CASSLSGSTEAFF. For the CDR3, the DNA is TGTGCCAGCAGTTTATCAGGGAGCACTGAAGCTTTCTTT.

The chain couples TRBV5-6 to TRBJ1-2, with 9 nucleotides matching TRBD1. Trimming at V came to 5 bases and at J to 3 bases, leaving 8 bases not matched to a gene. This CDR3 is 15 amino acids long. Germline V gene lookup returns CDR1 SGHDT and CDR2 YYEEEE. The CDR3 region has the DNA TGTGCCAGCAGGACTAACAGGGGGCTCCACTATGGCTACACCTTC. Amino acids: CASRTNRGLHYGYTF.

This clone was seen a single time. The rearrangement uses TRBV4-1 and TRBJ1-4; no firm D call. Germline V gene lookup returns CDR1 MGHRA and CDR2 YSYEKL. Trimming took off 3 bases at V and 8 bases at J, with 16 bases between the two ends. The CDR3 sequence is 15 residues long. The CDR3 DNA is TGCGCCAGCAGCCAGCCGGGATTGAGGCGGGAAAAACTGTTTTTT. Amino acid sequence: CASSQPGLRREKLFF.

This chain links TRBV10-2 with TRBJ1-5; a possible D gene is TRBD1 (5 bases). CDR3 length: 13 residues. Germline CDR1 and CDR2: WSHSY and SAAADI. V was cut by 7 bases and J by 5 bases, with 12 bases left in between. As DNA, the CDR3 is TGCGCCAGCACAGGCAGGGTTGATCAGCCCCAGCATTTT. It yields the protein CASTGRVDQPQHF.

This rearrangement joins TRBV30 to TRBJ2-1, with D unclear. CDR1 GTSNPN and CDR2 SVGIG come from the germline V gene (reference sequence). The CDR3 is 12 amino acids. Trimming removed 5 bases from V and 6 bases from J, with 11 bases in between. The CDR3 DNA follows: TGTGCCTGGGCCCCCTCCAGCAATGAGCAGTTCTTC. Amino acids: CAWAPSSNEQFF.

V is TRBV9 and J is TRBJ2-6; 13 bases match TRBD2. Looked up from germline, CDR1 is SGDLS and CDR2 is YYNGEE. With 0 bases clipped from V and 0 bases from J, the junction kept 6 bases outside the gene matches. This CDR3 is 20 amino acids long. CDR3: CASSVVTSGGPRSGANVLTF. The DNA of the CDR3 is TGTGCCAGCAGCGTAGTGACTAGCGGGGGGCCCCGCTCTGGGGCCAACGTCCTGACTTTC.